This T cell receptor (beta chain) was identified in a study of radiation and T cells in renal cell carcinoma. Some clones are missing from TCRdb's copy, which holds only in-frame ones; the method was immunoSEQ multiplex PCR. The profile covers 95,000 to 150,000 clones, with 82% appearing a single time and approximately 3% taken by the ten largest. Points on this clone: Antigen: not known.

Time point: baseline pretreatment blood. The treatment was: 15 Gy SBRT to primary tumor, nephrectomy 4 weeks later. Study observations and caveats: In blood, top tumor clones expanded by 2 weeks, shrinking by 4. Without pretreatment biopsies, baseline tumor clonotype presence was undetermined.

The starting material was blood, obtained from a patient whose treatment included radiotherapy and nephrectomy. The sequence came from an older woman with renal cell carcinoma.

The CDR3 here is CATSTGRMSSNQPQHF. CDR3 DNA: TGTGCCACTTCAACCGGGAGGATGTCTAGCAATCAGCCCCAGCATTTT. The V call is TRBV7-9, the J call TRBJ1-5; D unresolved. This CDR3 contains 16 residues. Germline CDR1 SEHNR, CDR2 FQNEAQ (reference sequence). V was shortened by 10 bases and J by 0 bases, with 19 bases between the two germline ends. Full variable domain (outside the CDR3, taken from reference TRBV7-9 and TRBJ1-5): DTGVSQNPRHKITKRGQNVTFRCDPISEHNRLYWYRQTLGQGPEFLTYFQNEAQLEKSRLLSDRFSAERPKGSFSTLEIQRTEQGDSAMYLCATSTGRMSSNQPQHFGDGTRLSIL.